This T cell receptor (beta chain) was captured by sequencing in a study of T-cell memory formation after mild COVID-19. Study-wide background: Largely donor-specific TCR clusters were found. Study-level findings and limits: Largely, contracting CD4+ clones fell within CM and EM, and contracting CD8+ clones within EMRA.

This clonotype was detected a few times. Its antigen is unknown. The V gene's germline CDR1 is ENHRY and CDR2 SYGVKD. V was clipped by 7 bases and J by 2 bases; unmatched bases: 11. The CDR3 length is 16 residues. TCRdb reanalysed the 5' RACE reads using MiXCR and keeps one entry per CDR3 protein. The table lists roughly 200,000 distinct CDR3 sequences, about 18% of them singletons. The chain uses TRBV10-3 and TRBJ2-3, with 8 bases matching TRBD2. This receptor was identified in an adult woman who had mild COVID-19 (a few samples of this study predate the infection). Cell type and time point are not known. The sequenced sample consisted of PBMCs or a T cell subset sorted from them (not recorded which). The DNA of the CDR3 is TGTGCCATCAAGACAGGCGGGGGGACCTCCACAGATACGCAGTATTTT. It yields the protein CAIKTGGGTSTDTQYF.